A few counts support the clone carrying this TCR beta chain. Its antigen is still unknown. Losses at the gene ends were 6 bases for V and 1 base for J; bases not matched to a gene: 10. CDR1 is SGHAT and CDR2 is FQDESV in the germline V gene (reference sequence). This CDR3 contains 17 residues. Unique molecular identifiers were used in preparing the TCRbeta library. TCRdb passed the PCR reads through MiXCR, listing each CDR3 protein once. This sample has 450,000 to 600,000 distinct CDR3 sequences, with 10% to 15% found just once. The data stem from a study of T-cell reconstitution after alpha-beta-depleted transplantation in children. The study's findings and limits: Several patients had high TCRbeta diversity at day 60; it came from surviving recipient T cells and thymic progenitors. The authors attributed T-cell counts and diversity one year after transplant mostly to newly produced T cells. About two months after transplant, alpha-beta T cells reportedly came from several hundred expanded graft clones.

The TCR sequence derives from a male patient between 10 and 17 years old who had a stem cell transplant for acute myeloid leukemia, so the T cells may come from the graft donor. The source was PBMCs, mostly from graft donor cells, collected 360 days after TCRalphabeta/CD19-depleted stem cell transplant. The chain links TRBV11-1 to TRBJ2-2; 8 positions match TRBD2. CDR3: CASRFFAGGLNTGELFF. As DNA, the CDR3 is TGTGCCAGCAGATTTTTCGCGGGGGGCCTGAACACCGGGGAGCTGTTTTTT.